Presented here are 6 T cell receptor beta chains from one specimen sequenced in a study of T cell changes during pregnancy in multiple sclerosis. TCRdb's copy holds only in-frame clones and misses some; the assay was immunoSEQ multiplex PCR. The sample holds fewer than 35,000 clones, roughly nine tenths seen once. The source material was CD4+ T cells from peripheral blood mononuclear cells, sampled in the second trimester of pregnancy. These receptors were collected from a female donor in good health, enrolled as a control in a pregnancy study.

CDR3 nucleotides: TGTGCCAGCAGCCCACAGACAGGGGCAGATACGCAGTATTTT. Translation: CASSPQTGADTQYF. V is TRBV7-2 and J is TRBJ2-3; 8 nucleotides line up with TRBD1. With 5 bases clipped from V and 4 bases from J, the junction kept 5 bases outside the gene matches. The CDR3 is made up of 14 amino acids. Per the germline V gene, CDR1 is SGHTA and CDR2 is FQGNSA.

The CDR3 sequence is CASSYSWTPGNTIYF. The CDR3 DNA follows: TGTGCCAGCAGTTACTCATGGACACCCGGAAACACCATATATTTT. The gene calls are TRBV6-5 and TRBJ1-3, with TRBD1 as a possible D gene (5 bases). The CDR3 has 15 residues. V lost 0 bases to trimming and J lost 4 bases, with 10 bases between them. Germline-derived CDR1 and CDR2 are MNHEY and SVGAGI.

The chain joins TRBV15 to TRBJ1-2; tentatively, D is TRBD1 (6 bases). V was clipped by 0 bases and J by 4 bases, with 15 bases between them. The CDR3 spans 16 residues. In germline, CDR1 is LNHNV, CDR2 YYDKDF (reference sequence). The chain's CDR3 is CATSRDREGGAYGYTF. The CDR3 DNA is TGTGCCACCAGCAGAGACCGGGAGGGGGGTGCCTATGGCTACACCTTC.

The chain recombines TRBV2 with TRBJ2-1; 8 nucleotides agree with TRBD1. Germline values: CDR1 SNHLY, CDR2 FYNNEI. The junction had 30 bases not matched to a gene; V was cut back by 8 bases and J by 0 bases. The CDR3 has 23 residues. The CDR3 spells CASPTHGTGSFSWRDSSYNEQFF. The CDR3 DNA is TGTGCCAGCCCCACCCACGGGACAGGTTCTTTTTCCTGGCGGGATAGCTCCTACAATGAGCAGTTCTTC.

This clone occurred once. The genes are TRBV7-2 and TRBJ2-5; no clear D. The CDR3 has 11 amino acids. Germline V gives CDR1 SGHTA, CDR2 FQGNSA. V shed 3 bases and J shed 5 bases, with 4 bases lying between them. The CDR3 sequence: CASSLSETQYF. The CDR3 coding sequence is TGTGCCAGCAGCTTGAGTGAGACCCAGTACTTC.

The chain couples TRBV23-1 to TRBJ2-5; 7 bases agree with TRBD2. TRBV23-1 counts as an open reading frame of uncertain function. The CDR3 has 17 amino acids. Losses at the gene ends were 2 bases for V and 0 bases for J; bases not matched to a gene: 9. The CDR3 is CASSQVLAEKYQETQYF. The CDR3 DNA reads TGCGCCAGCAGTCAAGTCCTAGCGGAGAAGTACCAAGAGACCCAGTACTTC.